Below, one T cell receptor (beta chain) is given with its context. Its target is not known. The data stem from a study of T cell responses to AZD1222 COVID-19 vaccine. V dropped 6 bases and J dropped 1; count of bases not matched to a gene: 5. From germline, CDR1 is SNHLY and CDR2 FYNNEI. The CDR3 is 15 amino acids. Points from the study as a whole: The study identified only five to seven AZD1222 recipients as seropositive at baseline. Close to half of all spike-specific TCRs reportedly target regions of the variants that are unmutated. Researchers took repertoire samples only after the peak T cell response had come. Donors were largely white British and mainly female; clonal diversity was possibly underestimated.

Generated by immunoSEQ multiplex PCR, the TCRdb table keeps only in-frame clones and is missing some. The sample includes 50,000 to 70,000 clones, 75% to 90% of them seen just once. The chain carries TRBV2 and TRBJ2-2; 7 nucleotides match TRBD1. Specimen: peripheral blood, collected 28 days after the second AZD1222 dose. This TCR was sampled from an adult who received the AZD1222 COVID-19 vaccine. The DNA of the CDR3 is TGTGCCAGCAGGCCCGGGACAGTGAACACCGGGGAGCTGTTTTTT. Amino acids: CASRPGTVNTGELFF.